Below, 19 T cell receptor beta chains from the same sample are listed, as sequenced in a study of early T cells in non-severe SARS-CoV-2 infection. TCRdb redid the calling of the 5' RACE reads with MiXCR, one entry per CDR3 protein. The sample has 80,000 to 95,000 distinct CDR3 sequences; about 15% are singletons. Sequencing was performed on whole blood, taken at baseline. The receptors were gathered from an adult who was a healthcare worker with PCR-confirmed SARS-CoV-2 infection or an uninfected control (not recorded which).

This clonotype was counted only a few times. The J gene is TRBJ2-7, the V gene TRBV11-2; perhaps TRBD2 as D (6 bases). CDR3 size: 14 residues. Between the trimmed V and J ends, which lost 6 bases and 3 bases, there was a span of 15 bases. Germline CDR1 and CDR2: SGHAT and FQNNGV. The DNA for the CDR3 is TGTGCCAGCAGTTCCCTCTTGGGGGGCTACGAGCAGTACTTC. Translation gives CASSSLLGGYEQYF. Combining the CDR3 with reference TRBV11-2 and TRBJ2-7 gives the whole variable domain EAGVAQSPRYKIIEKRQSVAFWCNPISGHATLYWYQQILGQGPKLLIQFQNNGVVDDSQLPKDRFSAERLKGVDSTLKIQPAKLEDSAVYLCASSSLLGGYEQYFGPGTRLTVT.

This clonotype occurred a few times. The gene calls are TRBV28 and TRBJ2-5; D remains ambiguous. V lost 7 bases, J lost 2 bases, and 11 bases lay in between. The length of the CDR3 is 13 residues. Germline V gives CDR1 MDHEN, CDR2 SYDVKM. CDR3 in amino acids: CASNPWGQETQYF. In DNA, the CDR3 is TGTGCCAGCAACCCTTGGGGTCAAGAGACCCAGTACTTC.

The J gene is TRBJ2-3, the V gene TRBV12-3 or TRBV12-4, with TRBD1 as a possible D gene (6 bases). The V and J ends lost 5 bases and 3 bases respectively, with 9 bases between them. CDR3 length: 13 residues. As DNA, the CDR3 is TGTGCCAGCAGTCCACAGGGAACAGATACGCAGTATTTT. Protein product: CASSPQGTDTQYF.

This sequence joins TRBV4-3 and TRBJ2-7, with 8 bases matching TRBD2. The ends lost 10 bases at V and 3 bases at J; junction bases unmatched: 11. There are 14 residues in the CDR3. The germline gives CDR1 LGHNA, CDR2 YSLEER. CDR3 amino acids: CAIPDSGADYEQYF. The CDR3 DNA reads TGCGCCATTCCTGATAGCGGGGCAGACTACGAGCAGTACTTC.

This clonotype showed up just a few times. The rearrangement links TRBV2 to TRBJ2-7, with 9 nucleotides matching TRBD1. V shed 9 bases and J 6 bases; nucleotides not matched to a gene: 9. Germline CDR1 is SNHLY and CDR2 is FYNNEI. CDR3 length equals 13 residues. CDR3 region: CASLRDRASEQYF. The CDR3 nucleotides read TGTGCCAGTCTTCGGGACAGGGCATCCGAGCAGTACTTC.

The rearrangement joins TRBV4-1 to TRBJ2-5; D gene ambiguous. There are 12 residues in the CDR3. The ends were cut back, 0 bases at V and 5 bases at J, with 4 bases in the middle. Germline CDR1 reads MGHRA; CDR2 reads YSYEKL. As DNA, the CDR3 is TGCGCCAGCAGCCAAGAACTGGAGACCCAGTACTTC. It specifies CASSQELETQYF.

Note on this clonotype: This could be a read error, since a much larger clone is one nucleotide away. The rearrangement joins TRBV20-1 to TRBJ2-3; 7 bases line up with TRBD2. Trimming cost V 2 bases and J 4 bases; bases outside gene matches: 9. The CDR3 is made up of 15 amino acids. Germline CDR1 and CDR2: DFQATT and SNEGSKA (reference sequence). DNA for the CDR3: TGCAGTGCTAGATCTAGCGGCCGTCAGGCAGATACGCAGTATTTT. Encoded protein: CSARSSGRQADTQYF.

This clonotype was observed at least ten times. The chain combines TRBV7-9 with TRBJ1-1; D unclear. The CDR3 loop spans 13 amino acids. CDR1 and CDR2 (germline): SEHNR, FQNEAQ (reference sequence). V gave up 4 bases and J gave up 11 bases, with 17 bases separating them. As DNA, the CDR3 is TGTGCCAGCAGCTCTGGTGCTGGGTCTATGGCTTTCTTT. Protein product: CASSSGAGSMAFF. The full variable domain, its missing parts supplied by reference TRBV7-9 and TRBJ1-1, is DTGVSQNPRHKITKRGQNVTFRCDPISEHNRLYWYRQTLGQGPEFLTYFQNEAQLEKSRLLSDRFSAERPKGSFSTLEIQRTEQGDSAMYLCASSSGAGSMAFFGQGTRLTVV.

This clonotype was counted only a few times. The V call is TRBV6-6, the J call TRBJ2-7; 13 positions match TRBD2. This CDR3 comprises 13 residues. With 6 bases clipped from V and 7 bases from J, the junction kept 3 bases outside the gene matches. Germline CDR1 and CDR2: MNHNY and SVGAGI (reference sequence). For the CDR3, the DNA is TGTGCCAGCAGGGGACTAGCGGGAAGGGAGCAGTACTTC. Amino acids: CASRGLAGREQYF.

The chain recombines TRBV20-1 with TRBJ2-3; no clear D gene. The V and J ends lost 3 bases and 4 bases respectively, with 11 bases between them. The CDR3 contains 13 residues. Germline V CDR1 and CDR2: DFQATT, SNEGSKA (reference sequence). CDR3 DNA: TGCAGTGCTAGGGGCGCCTTTTCAGATACGCAGTATTTT. Its protein product is CSARGAFSDTQYF.

The chain carries TRBV7-9 and TRBJ2-3; 8 bases match TRBD2. The V segment lost 5 bases and the J segment 6 bases; nucleotides outside the gene matches: 10. Per germline, CDR1 SEHNR and CDR2 FQNEAQ (reference sequence). There are 15 residues in the CDR3. The CDR3 nucleotides read TGTGCCAGCAGCATAGTGAGCGGGAGAGGGGATACGCAGTATTTT. Translated: CASSIVSGRGDTQYF.

V usage is TRBV4-3 and J usage is TRBJ2-2; D is possibly TRBD2 (6 bases). Looked up from germline, CDR1 is LGHNA and CDR2 is YSLEER. The CDR3 runs to 16 residues. Between the trimmed V and J ends, which lost 4 bases and 2 bases, there was a span of 14 bases. CDR3 sequence reads: CASSRGPGLNTGELFF. DNA for the CDR3: TGCGCCAGCAGCCGTGGACCGGGACTTAACACCGGGGAGCTGTTTTTT.

This clonotype turned up a few times. This CDR3 reads CASSDGLDPIYEQYF. CDR3 bases: TGTGCCAGCAGCGACGGACTAGACCCCATCTACGAGCAGTACTTC. The V and J genes are TRBV11-2 and TRBJ2-7, with 7 bases that match TRBD2. This CDR3 is 15 amino acids long. Germline values: CDR1 SGHAT, CDR2 FQNNGV. The trim removed 5 bases at V and 3 bases at J, leaving 10 bases unmatched.

This clonotype was detected ten times or more. V is TRBV30 and J is TRBJ2-2, with D unclear. The CDR3 consists of 11 residues. The V end lost 4 bases, the J end lost 6 bases, and 6 bases lay between the germline ends. CDR1 and CDR2 (germline): GTSNPN, SVGIG (reference sequence). The CDR3 DNA sequence: TGTGCCTGGACCTCTTCCGGGGAGCTGTTTTTT. It yields the protein CAWTSSGELFF.

The chain carries TRBV20-1 and TRBJ2-3; TRBD1 aligns across 7 bases. CDR3 size: 13 residues. Germline V gene lookup returns CDR1 DFQATT and CDR2 SNEGSKA (reference sequence). V shed 6 bases, J shed 4 bases, and the junction held 7 bases outside the gene matches. The CDR3: CSAQGLGPDTQYF. In nucleotides, the CDR3 is TGCAGTGCACAGGGGTTGGGTCCAGATACGCAGTATTTT.

This rearrangement joins TRBV18 to TRBJ1-1; D gene uncertain. The V gene lost 2 bases and the J gene lost 2 bases, with 9 bases spanning the gap. The CDR3 is 14 residues long. CDR1 is KGHSH, CDR2 LQKENI, per germline. The CDR3: CASSPARTNTEAFF. CDR3 bases: TGTGCCAGCTCACCAGCGAGAACCAACACTGAAGCTTTCTTT. Full variable domain (outside the CDR3, taken from reference TRBV18 and TRBJ1-1): NAGVMQNPRHLVRRRGQEARLRCSPMKGHSHVYWYRQLPEEGLKFMVYLQKENIIDESGMPKERFSAEFPKEGPSILRIQQVVRGDSAAYFCASSPARTNTEAFFGQGTRLTVV.

The chain uses TRBV13 and TRBJ2-1; 9 bases are shared with TRBD2. V lost 1 base to trimming and J lost 7 bases; unmatched junction nucleotides: 5. Germline CDR1 and CDR2: PRHDT and FYEKMQ (reference sequence). CDR3 size: 15 residues. The CDR3 nucleotides are TGTGCCAGCAGCTTAGAGCCTAGCGGGATGAATGAGCAGTTCTTC. This encodes CASSLEPSGMNEQFF.

This sequence joins TRBV27 and TRBJ2-6; a weak D match, TRBD1 (6 bases). CDR3 size: 14 residues. V was cut by 8 bases and J by 0 bases, with 8 bases left in between. CDR1 is MNHEY and CDR2 is SMNVEV in the germline V gene (reference sequence). The CDR3 DNA reads as TGTGCCAGCGGGACAAACTCTGGGGCCAACGTCCTGACTTTC. This gives the protein CASGTNSGANVLTF.

The sample holds a few counts of this clonotype. This sequence joins TRBV12-3 or TRBV12-4 and TRBJ2-7, with a tentative D call TRBD2 (5 bases). The CDR3 has 14 amino acids. V was cut by 0 bases and J by 3 bases, with 9 bases left in between. The CDR3 sequence: CASSLAGLVYEQYF. The CDR3 DNA is TGTGCCAGCAGTTTAGCCGGACTGGTCTACGAGCAGTACTTC.